Shown below are 14 T cell receptor beta chains from a single sample sequenced in a study of tumor-infiltrating lymphocytes in localized non-small cell lung cancer. TCRdb's table, derived via immunoSEQ multiplex PCR, lists solely in-frame clones and lacks some. In the table there are 15,000 to 20,000 clones, more than 60% of which are singletons. Input material: lung tumor tissue. The receptors were gathered from a human donor with non-small cell lung cancer.

The chain combines TRBV7-3 with TRBJ2-3, with D perhaps TRBD2 (6 bases). The V end was cut by 5 bases, the J end by 6 bases, with 21 bases between. This CDR3 has 16 residues. CDR1 and CDR2 (germline): SGHTA, FQGTGA. CDR3 sequence reads: CASSKTSGHGLDTQYF. As DNA, the CDR3 is TGTGCCAGCAGCAAAACAAGCGGGCATGGGTTGGATACGCAGTATTTT.

The chain links TRBV7-8 to TRBJ1-2, with 8 bases aligning to TRBD1. CDR1 and CDR2 (germline): SGHVS, FQNEAQ. Trimming removed 7 bases from V and 2 bases from J; junction bases left unmatched: 21. The CDR3 contains 19 residues. The CDR3 loop is CASNPVPGQVFPPNYGYTF. The CDR3 DNA reads as TGTGCCAGCAACCCGGTACCGGGACAGGTCTTTCCCCCCAACTATGGCTACACCTTC. Full variable domain (outside the CDR3, taken from reference TRBV7-8 and TRBJ1-2): GAGVSQSPRYKVAKRGQDVALRCDPISGHVSLFWYQQALGQGPEFLTYFQNEAQLDKSGLPSDRFFAERPEGSVSTLKIQRTQQEDSAVYLCASNPVPGQVFPPNYGYTFGSGTRLTVV.

The chain has TRBV27 and TRBJ1-4; tentative D call: TRBD1 (6 bases). The germline CDR1 and CDR2 sequences are MNHEY and SMNVEV (reference sequence). This CDR3 spans 14 amino acids. V was clipped by 5 bases and J by 5 bases, with 12 bases between them. This CDR3 reads CASSPRTANEKLFF. Here the CDR3 DNA reads TGTGCCAGCAGTCCCCGGACAGCAAATGAAAAACTGTTTTTT.

The V call is TRBV7-3, the J call TRBJ2-3; 8 bases are shared with TRBD1. In germline, CDR1 is SGHTA, CDR2 FQGTGA. This CDR3 is built from 16 residues. Trimming cost V 4 bases and J 1 base; bases outside gene matches: 7. The CDR3 bases are TGTGCCAGCAGCTCCCGACTGGGACAGGGCACAGATACGCAGTATTTT. Residues: CASSSRLGQGTDTQYF.

The genes are TRBV11-1 and TRBJ2-7; D is unclear. The CDR3 sequence is 14 residues long. Germline CDR1 and CDR2: SGHAT and FQDESV (reference sequence). V dropped 1 base and J dropped 5 bases, with 12 bases sitting between them. CDR3 nucleotide sequence: TGTGCCAGCAGCTTAGGCTTCGGGTTTCACGAGCAGTACTTC. Its translation is CASSLGFGFHEQYF.

This clone was seen a few times. The chain couples TRBV18 to TRBJ1-1; a weak D match, TRBD1 (6 bases). Trimming shortened V by 1 base and J by 0 bases, and 9 bases separated the two germline ends. The CDR3 totals 15 residues. Germline V gene sequence: CDR1 KGHSH, CDR2 LQKENI. In nucleotides, the CDR3 is TGTGCCAGCTCACCACGGGGGGGCATGAACACTGAAGCTTTCTTT. Translating it yields CASSPRGGMNTEAFF.

This clone came up a few times. The chain has TRBV27 and TRBJ1-1; weak D call: TRBD1 (6 bases). The germline gives CDR1 MNHEY, CDR2 SMNVEV (reference sequence). This CDR3 is 16 amino acids long. Trimming pared 3 bases from V and 3 bases from J, leaving 17 bases between. The CDR3 DNA is TGTGCCAGCAGTTTGGGCAACAGGGCGGGGTACACTGAAGCTTTCTTT. Translation gives CASSLGNRAGYTEAFF.

The chain combines TRBV30 with TRBJ2-4, with 8 positions matching TRBD2. The V segment lost 0 bases and the J segment 6 bases; nucleotides outside the gene matches: 1. CDR3 length equals 13 residues. Germline loops: CDR1 GTSNPN, CDR2 SVGIG (reference sequence). CDR3 in DNA: TGTGCCTGGAGTGTAAGCGGGAGAAACATTCAGTACTTC. Translating it yields CAWSVSGRNIQYF.

V is TRBV7-8 and J is TRBJ1-1; 7 bases match TRBD1. This CDR3 region has 16 residues. The germline V gene encodes CDR1 SGHVS and CDR2 FQNEAQ. The ends lost 4 bases at V and 3 bases at J; junction bases unmatched: 11. Written as DNA, the CDR3 is TGTGCCAGCAGCTCCGGCGGGACAGTTCGAGACACTGAAGCTTTCTTT. Protein: CASSSGGTVRDTEAFF.

V and J are TRBV29-1 and TRBJ2-3; D is possibly TRBD1 or TRBD2 (6 bases each). Trimming took off 4 bases at V and 2 bases at J, with 10 bases between the two ends. The CDR3 loop spans 13 amino acids. The germline CDR1 and CDR2 sequences are SQVTM and ANQGSEA. The CDR3 here is CSVGGDNTDTQYF. CDR3 in DNA: TGCAGCGTTGGGGGGGACAACACAGATACGCAGTATTTT.

The chain couples TRBV11-3 to TRBJ2-4; no reliable D call. This CDR3 comprises 14 residues. The germline V gene has CDR1 SGHNT and CDR2 YENEEA. V lost 1 base to trimming and J lost 7 bases, with 11 bases between them. The CDR3 loop is CASSLGPGENIQYF. In nucleotides, the CDR3 is TGTGCCAGCAGCTTAGGCCCCGGCGAGAACATTCAGTACTTC. Based on the CDR3 plus reference TRBV11-3 and TRBJ2-4, the full variable domain is EAGVVQSPRYKIIEKKQPVAFWCNPISGHNTLYWYLQNLGQGPELLIRYENEEAVDDSQLPKDRFSAERLKGVDSTLKIQPAELGDSAVYLCASSLGPGENIQYFGAGTRLSVL.

The V and J genes are TRBV7-2 and TRBJ2-7, with D uncertain. Germline CDR1 and CDR2: SGHTA and FQGNSA. The V and J ends lost 2 bases and 3 bases respectively, with 8 bases between them. This CDR3 is 13 amino acids long. CDR3 protein: CASSLRGIYEQYF. The CDR3 DNA reads TGTGCCAGCAGCTTACGCGGAATCTACGAGCAGTACTTC.

This sequence joins TRBV11-2 and TRBJ2-2, with unresolved D. This CDR3 comprises 15 residues. Per the germline V gene, CDR1 is SGHAT and CDR2 is FQNNGV. The V end was cut by 0 bases, the J end by 6 bases, with 11 bases between. CDR3: CASSLDLGLPGELFF. CDR3 in DNA: TGTGCCAGCAGCTTAGATTTAGGGTTACCCGGGGAGCTGTTTTTT.

Only one count was recorded for this clone. Compared with germline, one end of the junction differs, possibly owing to a read error. V gene TRBV7-2 combines with J gene TRBJ1-2, with 9 nucleotides matching TRBD1. Germline CDR1 reads SGHTA; CDR2 reads FQGNSA. CDR3 length: 16 residues. The CDR3 nucleotides are TGTGCCAGCAGCCCTCGCCCTGGACAGGGGAAGGATGGCTGCACCTTC. This sequence encodes CASSPRPGQGKDGCTF.